This T cell receptor (beta chain) was recovered during a study of CD8+ T cells in alopecia areata. The treatment is: oral pan-JAK inhibitor, 5-10 mg twice daily. The germline gives CDR1 SQVTM, CDR2 ANQGSEA. Trimming stripped 7 bases from V and 9 bases from J, with 22 bases between. The CDR3 has 14 residues. RNA extraction was followed by reverse transcription into cDNA, which acted as the sequencing template. Clones were sequenced by immunoSEQ multiplex PCR, and TCRdb holds only the in-frame ones, with some missing. The sample consists of more than 200,000 clones, approximately 70% of them appearing once.

The sequences come from CD4+ T cells sorted from blood, collected between weeks 44 and 45, from a patient treated with tofacitinib. J is TRBJ2-1 and V is TRBV29-1; a weak D match, TRBD1 (5 bases). The clonotype was recovered from a human donor with alopecia areata. The CDR3 nucleotides are TGCAGCGCCTACCACTCGGGCCAGGGTATTGAGCAGTTCTTC. Its translation: CSAYHSGQGIEQFF.